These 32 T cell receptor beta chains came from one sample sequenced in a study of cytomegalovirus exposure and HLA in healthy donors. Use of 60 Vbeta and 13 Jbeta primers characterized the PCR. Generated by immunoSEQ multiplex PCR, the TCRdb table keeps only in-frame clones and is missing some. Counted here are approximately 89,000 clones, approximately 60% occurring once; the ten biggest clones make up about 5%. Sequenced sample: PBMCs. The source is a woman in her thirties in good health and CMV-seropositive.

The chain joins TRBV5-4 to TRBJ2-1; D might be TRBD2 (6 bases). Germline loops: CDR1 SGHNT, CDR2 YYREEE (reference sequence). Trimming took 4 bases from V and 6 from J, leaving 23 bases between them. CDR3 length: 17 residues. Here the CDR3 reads CASSPLWGVLSGNEQFF. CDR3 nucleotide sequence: TGTGCCAGCAGCCCACTCTGGGGGGTCCTTTCAGGCAATGAGCAGTTCTTC.

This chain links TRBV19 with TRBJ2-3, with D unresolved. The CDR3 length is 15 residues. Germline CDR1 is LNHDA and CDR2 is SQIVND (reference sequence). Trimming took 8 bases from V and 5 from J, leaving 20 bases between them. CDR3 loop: CASSFGTARVDTQYF. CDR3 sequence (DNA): TGTGCCAGTTCCTTCGGAACAGCAAGAGTAGATACGCAGTATTTT. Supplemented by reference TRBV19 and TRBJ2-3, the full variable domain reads DGGITQSPKYLFRKEGQNVTLSCEQNLNHDAMYWYRQDPGQGLRLIYYSQIVNDFQKGDIAEGYSVSREKKESFPLTVTSAQKNPTAFYLCASSFGTARVDTQYFGPGTRLTVL.

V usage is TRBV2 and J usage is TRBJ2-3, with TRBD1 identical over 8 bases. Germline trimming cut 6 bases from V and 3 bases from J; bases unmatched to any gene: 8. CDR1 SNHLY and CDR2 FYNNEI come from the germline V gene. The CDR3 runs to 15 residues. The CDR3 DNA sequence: TGTGCCAGCAGATACGACAGGGGCTTTACAGATACGCAGTATTTT. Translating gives CASRYDRGFTDTQYF.

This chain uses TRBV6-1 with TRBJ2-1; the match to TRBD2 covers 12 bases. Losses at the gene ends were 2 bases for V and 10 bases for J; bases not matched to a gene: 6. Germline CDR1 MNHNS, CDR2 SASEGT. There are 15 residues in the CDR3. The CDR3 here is CASSELAGGFREQFF. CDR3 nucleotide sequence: TGTGCCAGCAGTGAACTAGCGGGGGGGTTTCGGGAGCAGTTCTTC.

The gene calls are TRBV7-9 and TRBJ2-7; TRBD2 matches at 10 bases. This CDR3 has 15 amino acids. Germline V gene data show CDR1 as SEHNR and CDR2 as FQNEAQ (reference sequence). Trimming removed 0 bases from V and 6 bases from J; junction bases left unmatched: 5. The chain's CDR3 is CASSLAERGGSEQYF. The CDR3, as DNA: TGTGCCAGCAGCTTAGCTGAGCGGGGGGGATCCGAGCAGTACTTC.

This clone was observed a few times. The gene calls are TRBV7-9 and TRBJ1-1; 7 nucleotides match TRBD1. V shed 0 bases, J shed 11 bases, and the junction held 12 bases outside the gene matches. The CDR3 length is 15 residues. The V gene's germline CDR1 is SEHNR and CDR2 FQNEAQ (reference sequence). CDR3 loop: CASSLAPTGLLTAFF. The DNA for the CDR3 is TGTGCCAGCAGCTTAGCGCCGACAGGGTTGCTGACGGCTTTCTTT.

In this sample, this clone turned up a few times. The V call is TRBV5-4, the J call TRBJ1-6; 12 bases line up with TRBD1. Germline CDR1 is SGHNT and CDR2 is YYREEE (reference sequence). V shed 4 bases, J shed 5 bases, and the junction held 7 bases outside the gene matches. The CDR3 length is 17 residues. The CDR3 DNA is TGTGCCAGCAGCCCCCGGGACAGGGGGCCCGATAATTCACCCCTCCACTTT. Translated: CASSPRDRGPDNSPLHF.

CDR3 in DNA: TGTGCCAGCAGCCAAGCGTTGGCAGGTGAGCAGTTCTTC. Its protein product is CASSQALAGEQFF. The chain has TRBV14 and TRBJ2-1, with D hard to call. Trimming shortened V by 1 base and J by 9 bases, and 10 bases separated the two germline ends. The germline V gene has CDR1 SGHDN and CDR2 FVKESK. The CDR3 is 13 amino acids.

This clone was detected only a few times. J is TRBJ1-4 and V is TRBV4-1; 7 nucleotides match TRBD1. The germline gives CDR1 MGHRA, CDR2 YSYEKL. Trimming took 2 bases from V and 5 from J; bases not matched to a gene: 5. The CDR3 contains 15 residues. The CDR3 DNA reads TGCGCCAGCAGCCAAAGGGACAGCCCCAATGAAAAACTGTTTTTT. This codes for CASSQRDSPNEKLFF.

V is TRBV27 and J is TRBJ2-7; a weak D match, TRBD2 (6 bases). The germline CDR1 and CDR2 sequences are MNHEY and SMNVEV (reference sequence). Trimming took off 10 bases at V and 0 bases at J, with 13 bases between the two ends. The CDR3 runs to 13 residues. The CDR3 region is CATRGTSSYEQYF. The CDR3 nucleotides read TGTGCCACTCGGGGGACCTCCTCCTACGAGCAGTACTTC.

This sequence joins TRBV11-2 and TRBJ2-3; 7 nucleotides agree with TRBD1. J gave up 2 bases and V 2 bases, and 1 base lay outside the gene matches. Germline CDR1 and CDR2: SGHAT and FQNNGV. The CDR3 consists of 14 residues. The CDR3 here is CASSLQGVTDTQYF. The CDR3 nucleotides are TGTGCCAGCAGCTTACAGGGGGTCACAGATACGCAGTATTTT.

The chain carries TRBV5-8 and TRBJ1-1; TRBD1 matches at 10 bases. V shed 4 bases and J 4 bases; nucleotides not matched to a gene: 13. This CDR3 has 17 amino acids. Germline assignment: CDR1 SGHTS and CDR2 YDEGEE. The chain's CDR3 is CASSLLTGTGVSTEAFF. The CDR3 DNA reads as TGTGCCAGCAGCCTCCTGACCGGGACAGGGGTTTCCACTGAAGCTTTCTTT.

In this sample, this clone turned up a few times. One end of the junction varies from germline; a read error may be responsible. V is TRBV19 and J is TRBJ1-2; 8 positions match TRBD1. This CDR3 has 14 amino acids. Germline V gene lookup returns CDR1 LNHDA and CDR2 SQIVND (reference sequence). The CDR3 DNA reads TGTGCCACCGCTCCCGACAGGGGTTCTTATGGCTACCCCTTC. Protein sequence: CATAPDRGSYGYPF.

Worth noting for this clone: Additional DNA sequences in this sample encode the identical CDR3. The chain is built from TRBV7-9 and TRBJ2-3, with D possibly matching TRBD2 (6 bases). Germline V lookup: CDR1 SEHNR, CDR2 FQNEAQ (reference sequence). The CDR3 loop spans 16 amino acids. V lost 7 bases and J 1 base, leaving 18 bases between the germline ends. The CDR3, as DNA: TGTGCCAGCAACCCTGGTGTGGGGGGTCGCACAGATACGCAGTATTTT. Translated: CASNPGVGGRTDTQYF.

CDR3 protein: CASSQDQTSGGAKGETQYF. The CDR3 bases are TGCGCCAGCAGCCAAGATCAGACTAGCGGGGGGGCGAAGGGAGAGACCCAGTACTTC. The chain combines TRBV4-1 with TRBJ2-5; 14 positions agree with TRBD2. The CDR3 runs 19 residues. Germline V CDR1 and CDR2: MGHRA, YSYEKL. Trimming cost V 0 bases and J 4 bases; bases outside gene matches: 10.

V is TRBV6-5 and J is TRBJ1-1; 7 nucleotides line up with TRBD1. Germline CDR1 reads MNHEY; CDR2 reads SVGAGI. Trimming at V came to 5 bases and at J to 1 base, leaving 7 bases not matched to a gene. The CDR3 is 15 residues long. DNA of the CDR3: TGTGCCAGCAGTCCTAAACAGGGGAGGAACACTGAAGCTTTCTTT. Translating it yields CASSPKQGRNTEAFF.

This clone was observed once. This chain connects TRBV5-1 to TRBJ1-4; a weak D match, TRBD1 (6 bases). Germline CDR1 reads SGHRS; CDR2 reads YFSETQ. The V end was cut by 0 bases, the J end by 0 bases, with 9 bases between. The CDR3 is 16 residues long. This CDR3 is CASSLDRAATNEKLFF. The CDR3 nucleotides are TGCGCCAGCAGCTTGGACAGGGCCGCAACTAATGAAAAACTGTTTTTT.

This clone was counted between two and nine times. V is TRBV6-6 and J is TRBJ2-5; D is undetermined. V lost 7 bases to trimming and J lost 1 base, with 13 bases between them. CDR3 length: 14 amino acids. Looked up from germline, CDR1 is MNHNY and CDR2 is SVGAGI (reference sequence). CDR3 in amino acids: CASNRRGSQETQYF. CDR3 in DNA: TGTGCCAGCAATAGGCGAGGAAGCCAAGAGACCCAGTACTTC.

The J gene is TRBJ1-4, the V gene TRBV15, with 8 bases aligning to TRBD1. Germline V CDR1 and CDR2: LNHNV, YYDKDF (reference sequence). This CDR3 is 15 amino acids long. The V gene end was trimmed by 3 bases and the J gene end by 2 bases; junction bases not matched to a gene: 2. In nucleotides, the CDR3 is TGTGCCACCAGCAGTCGACAGGGGACTAATGAAAAACTGTTTTTT. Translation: CATSSRQGTNEKLFF. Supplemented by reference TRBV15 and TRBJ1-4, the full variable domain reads DAMVIQNPRYQVTQFGKPVTLSCSQTLNHNVMYWYQQKSSQAPKLLFHYYDKDFNNEADTPDNFQSRRPNTSFCFLDIRSPGLGDTAMYLCATSSRQGTNEKLFFGSGTQLSVL.

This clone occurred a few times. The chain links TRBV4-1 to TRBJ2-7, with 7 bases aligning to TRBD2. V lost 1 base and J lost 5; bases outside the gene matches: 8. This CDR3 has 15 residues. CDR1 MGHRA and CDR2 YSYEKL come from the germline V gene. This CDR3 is CASSQVGGGKDEQYF. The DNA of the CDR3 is TGCGCCAGCAGCCAAGTCGGGGGAGGGAAGGACGAGCAGTACTTC.

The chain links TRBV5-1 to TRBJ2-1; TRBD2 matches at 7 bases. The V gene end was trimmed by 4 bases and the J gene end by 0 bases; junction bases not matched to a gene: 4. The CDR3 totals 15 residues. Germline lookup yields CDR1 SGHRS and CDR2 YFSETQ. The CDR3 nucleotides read TGCGCCAGCAGCGACCGGACTAGCTCCTACAATGAGCAGTTCTTC. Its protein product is CASSDRTSSYNEQFF.

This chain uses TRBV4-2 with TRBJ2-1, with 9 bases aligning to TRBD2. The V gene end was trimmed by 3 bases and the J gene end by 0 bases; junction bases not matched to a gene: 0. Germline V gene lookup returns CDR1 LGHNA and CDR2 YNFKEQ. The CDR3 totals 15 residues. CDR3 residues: CASSQTSGSYNEQFF. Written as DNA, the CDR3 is TGTGCCAGCAGCCAGACTAGCGGCTCCTACAATGAGCAGTTCTTC.

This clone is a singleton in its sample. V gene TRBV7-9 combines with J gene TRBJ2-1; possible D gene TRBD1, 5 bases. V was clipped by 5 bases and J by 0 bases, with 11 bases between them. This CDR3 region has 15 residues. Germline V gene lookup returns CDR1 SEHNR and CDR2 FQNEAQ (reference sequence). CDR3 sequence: CASSPRTSSYNEQFF. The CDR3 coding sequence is TGTGCCAGCAGCCCTCGGACAAGCTCCTACAATGAGCAGTTCTTC.

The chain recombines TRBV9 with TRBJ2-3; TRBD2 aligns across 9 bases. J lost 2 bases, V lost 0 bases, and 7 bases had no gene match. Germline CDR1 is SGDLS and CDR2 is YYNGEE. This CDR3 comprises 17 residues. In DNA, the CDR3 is TGTGCCAGCAGCGTAGAATCGGCGGGGGGGTACACAGATACGCAGTATTTT. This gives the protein CASSVESAGGYTDTQYF.

The CDR3 DNA follows: TGTGCCAGCATCCCGGGAGCCAGCAATCAGCCCCAGCATTTT. The encoded protein is CASIPGASNQPQHF. The chain employs TRBV28 and TRBJ1-5; D is uncertain. The CDR3 contains 14 residues. Per germline, CDR1 MDHEN and CDR2 SYDVKM. V dropped 7 bases and J dropped 1 base, with 11 bases sitting between them.

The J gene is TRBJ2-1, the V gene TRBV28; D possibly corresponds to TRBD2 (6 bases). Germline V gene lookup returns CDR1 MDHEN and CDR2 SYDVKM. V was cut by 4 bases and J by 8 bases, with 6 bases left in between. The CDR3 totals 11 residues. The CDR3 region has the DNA TGTGCCAGCAGTTGGAGGGATGAGCAGTTCTTC. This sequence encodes CASSWRDEQFF.

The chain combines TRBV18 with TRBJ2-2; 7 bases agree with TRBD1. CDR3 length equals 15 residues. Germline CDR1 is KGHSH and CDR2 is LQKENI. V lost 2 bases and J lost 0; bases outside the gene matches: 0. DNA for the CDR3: TGTGCCAGCTCACCAGGGACAGCGAACACCGGGGAGCTGTTTTTT. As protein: CASSPGTANTGELFF.

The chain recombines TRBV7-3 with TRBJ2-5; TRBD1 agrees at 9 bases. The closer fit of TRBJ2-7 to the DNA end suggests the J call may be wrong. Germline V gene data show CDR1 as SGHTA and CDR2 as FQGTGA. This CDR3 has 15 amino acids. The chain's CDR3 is CASSLMGQGTDEQYF. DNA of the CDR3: TGTGCCAGCAGCTTAATGGGACAGGGAACCGACGAGCAGTACTTC.

CDR3: CASSVGANPGQLQETQYF. The CDR3 region has the DNA TGTGCCAGCAGCGTGGGAGCCAACCCCGGACAGCTTCAAGAGACCCAGTACTTC. The V gene is TRBV9, the J gene TRBJ2-5; tentative D call: TRBD1 (6 bases). Germline-derived CDR1 and CDR2 are SGDLS and YYNGEE. Trimming left V 2 bases short and J 2 bases short, with 22 bases between. This CDR3 is built from 18 residues. Using reference TRBV9 and TRBJ2-5 for the parts outside the CDR3, the full variable domain is DSGVTQTPKHLITATGQRVTLRCSPRSGDLSVYWYQQSLDQGLQFLIQYYNGEERAKGNILERFSAQQFPDLHSELNLSSLELGDSALYFCASSVGANPGQLQETQYFGPGTRLLVL.

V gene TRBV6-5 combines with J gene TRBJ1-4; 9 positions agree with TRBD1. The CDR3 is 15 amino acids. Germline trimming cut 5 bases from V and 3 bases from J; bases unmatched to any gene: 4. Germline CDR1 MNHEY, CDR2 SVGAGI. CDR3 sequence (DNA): TGTGCCAGCAGTCTCGGACAGGGGTCTAATGAAAAACTGTTTTTT. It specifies CASSLGQGSNEKLFF.

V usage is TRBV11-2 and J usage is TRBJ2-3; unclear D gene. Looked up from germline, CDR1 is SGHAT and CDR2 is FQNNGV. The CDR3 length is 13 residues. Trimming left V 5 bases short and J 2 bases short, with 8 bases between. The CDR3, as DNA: TGTGCCAGCAGCCCTGGCTCCACAGATACGCAGTATTTT. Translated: CASSPGSTDTQYF.

CDR3 sequence: CASSASSPEEKLFF. The CDR3 bases are TGTGCCAGCAGTGCCTCCAGTCCGGAGGAAAAACTGTTTTTT. The V gene is TRBV25-1, the J gene TRBJ1-4; the D is unclear. Germline values: CDR1 MGHDK, CDR2 SYGVNS. CDR3 length: 14 amino acids. V dropped 4 bases and J dropped 8 bases, with 14 bases sitting between them.